These 17 T cell receptor beta chains were all obtained from the same sample, sequenced in a study of graft-versus-host responses after intestinal transplantation. Data came from immunoSEQ multiplex PCR; TCRdb stores just in-frame clones and leaves some out. The sample holds over 65,000 clones, roughly 90% seen once. These receptors' antigens are unknown. The input for sequencing was unstimulated CD8+ T cells sorted from spleen or lymph node cells, taken before transplant. Receptor source: a human donor who was the organ donor for an intestinal transplant.

The chain recombines TRBV9 with TRBJ2-7, with 7 bases identical to TRBD1. The CDR3 contains 13 residues. From germline, CDR1 is SGDLS and CDR2 YYNGEE. After removal of 3 bases from V and 4 bases from J, the junction contained 4 bases not matched to a gene. CDR3 sequence: CASSDRGGYEQYF. The CDR3 DNA reads as TGTGCCAGCAGCGACAGGGGTGGGTACGAGCAGTACTTC.

The rearrangement uses TRBV9 and TRBJ2-7, with 9 bases that match TRBD2. The V segment lost 4 bases and the J segment 6 bases; nucleotides outside the gene matches: 8. This CDR3 region has 14 residues. Germline V gives CDR1 SGDLS, CDR2 YYNGEE. The CDR3 DNA is TGTGCCAGCAGCTCCGGGACTAGCTCGTCCGAGCAGTACTTC. It is translated as CASSSGTSSSEQYF.

J is TRBJ2-7 and V is TRBV6-5; TRBD1 matches at 9 bases. There are 15 residues in the CDR3. Germline CDR1 and CDR2: MNHEY and SVGAGI. V was clipped by 10 bases and J by 3 bases; unmatched bases: 13. As DNA, the CDR3 is TGTGCCACCACCACGACTTGGACAGGGGACTACGAGCAGTACTTC. Residues: CATTTTWTGDYEQYF.

This clone was seen only once. CDR3 residues: CASSDGQGTYEQYF. In DNA, the CDR3 is TGTGCCAGCAGCGATGGACAGGGAACCTACGAGCAGTACTTC. The chain joins TRBV5-4 to TRBJ2-7, with 8 nucleotides matching TRBD1. The CDR3 spans 14 residues. V was clipped by 4 bases and J by 2 bases; unmatched bases: 5. Per the germline V gene, CDR1 is SGHNT and CDR2 is YYREEE (reference sequence).

The rearrangement links TRBV28 to TRBJ2-2; 7 bases agree with TRBD1. Germline CDR1 reads MDHEN; CDR2 reads SYDVKM. The J segment lost 4 bases and the V segment lost 8 bases, leaving 16 bases of the junction unmatched. CDR3 size: 17 residues. The chain's CDR3 is CASAPHRGASVTGELFF. The CDR3 nucleotides are TGTGCCAGCGCACCGCACAGGGGAGCTTCGGTCACCGGGGAGCTGTTTTTT.

V gene TRBV6-5 combines with J gene TRBJ1-4; D unresolved. The CDR3 consists of 14 residues. From germline, CDR1 is MNHEY and CDR2 SVGAGI. The V end lost 6 bases, the J end lost 3 bases, and 11 bases lay between the germline ends. In DNA, the CDR3 is TGTGCCAGCAGGTTGATAGGGTCTAATGAAAAACTGTTTTTT. It yields the protein CASRLIGSNEKLFF.

Concerning this clone: An end of the junction does not agree with germline; a read error may underlie this. The sample contains more than one DNA sequence encoding this CDR3. The V gene is TRBV5-1, the J gene TRBJ1-1, with 8 nucleotides matching TRBD1. The CDR3 length is 16 residues. Germline V gene lookup returns CDR1 SGHRS and CDR2 YFSETQ. This CDR3 reads CASSSPITDGTGSAFF. The CDR3 region has the DNA TGTGCCAGCAGCTCGCCGATAACAGACGGGACAGGTTCCGCTTTCTTT.

The chain joins TRBV9 to TRBJ1-6; D is unresolved. CDR1 SGDLS and CDR2 YYNGEE come from the germline V gene. The CDR3 runs 16 residues. Trimming stripped 0 bases from V and 1 base from J, with 8 bases between. The CDR3 loop is CASSVDGLSYNSPLHF. CDR3 DNA: TGTGCCAGCAGCGTAGACGGGTTATCCTATAATTCACCCCTCCACTTT.

The chain joins TRBV5-1 to TRBJ1-2; 8 positions agree with TRBD1. CDR3 length equals 15 residues. Germline V lookup: CDR1 SGHRS, CDR2 YFSETQ. Trimming at V came to 4 bases and at J to 11 bases, leaving 16 bases not matched to a gene. Here the CDR3 DNA reads TGCGCCAGCAGCCCCGAATTGATCGGGACAGGAGGGTACACCTTC. Translation: CASSPELIGTGGYTF.

V usage is TRBV7-6 and J usage is TRBJ1-1, with D unclear. This CDR3 is built from 14 residues. The V gene's germline CDR1 is SGHVS and CDR2 FNYEAQ. V was pared by 1 base and J by 0 bases, with 6 bases between. CDR3 residues: CASSLEPLNTEAFF. CDR3 DNA: TGTGCCAGCAGCTTAGAACCGTTGAACACTGAAGCTTTCTTT.

V usage is TRBV7-3 and J usage is TRBJ1-1; TRBD1 matches at 9 bases. The germline V gene encodes CDR1 SGHTA and CDR2 FQGTGA. Trimming removed 5 bases from V and 4 bases from J; junction bases left unmatched: 5. The CDR3 runs 14 residues. CDR3 amino acids: CASSPLGQGTEAFF. The CDR3 DNA is TGTGCCAGCAGCCCCCTGGGACAGGGCACTGAAGCTTTCTTT. The variable domain in full, completed from reference TRBV7-3 and TRBJ1-1, reads GAGVSQTPSNKVTEKGKYVELRCDPISGHTALYWYRQSLGQGPEFLIYFQGTGAADDSGLPNDRFFAVRPEGSVSTLKIQRTERGDSAVYLCASSPLGQGTEAFFGQGTRLTVV.

V is TRBV5-4 and J is TRBJ2-3, with 13 bases that match TRBD2. The V gene's germline CDR1 is SGHNT and CDR2 YYREEE (reference sequence). V lost 4 bases and J lost 0; bases outside the gene matches: 8. The CDR3 consists of 18 residues. CDR3 sequence (DNA): TGTGCCAGCAGCGCGGGACTAGCGGGGCCATCCAGCACAGATACGCAGTATTTT. This sequence encodes CASSAGLAGPSSTDTQYF.

The V gene is TRBV19, the J gene TRBJ1-6; D gene ambiguous. The V gene's germline CDR1 is LNHDA and CDR2 SQIVND (reference sequence). The CDR3 runs to 14 residues. V was cut by 3 bases and J by 13 bases, with 16 bases left in between. CDR3 region: CASSISPTETPLHF. The CDR3 DNA follows: TGTGCCAGTAGTATCTCTCCTACAGAAACCCCCCTCCACTTT. Full variable domain (rest looked up from reference TRBV19 and TRBJ1-6): DGGITQSPKYLFRKEGQNVTLSCEQNLNHDAMYWYRQDPGQGLRLIYYSQIVNDFQKGDIAEGYSVSREKKESFPLTVTSAQKNPTAFYLCASSISPTETPLHFGNGTRLTVT.

J is TRBJ2-7 and V is TRBV11-1; 10 bases match TRBD2. V gave up 4 bases and J gave up 3 bases; unmatched junction bases: 9. Germline-derived CDR1 and CDR2 are SGHAT and FQDESV (reference sequence). The CDR3 spans 16 residues. The DNA for the CDR3 is TGTGCCAGCAGCTACTACAGCGGGGGGGGTTTCTACGAGCAGTACTTC. Its protein product is CASSYYSGGGFYEQYF.

The chain combines TRBV6-5 with TRBJ1-1, with D uncertain. This CDR3 comprises 14 residues. CDR1 and CDR2 from the germline V gene are MNHEY and SVGAGI. The ends were cut back, 5 bases at V and 1 base at J, with 11 bases in the middle. The CDR3 bases are TGTGCCAGCAGTATCGATCCGGGGAACACTGAAGCTTTCTTT. Protein sequence: CASSIDPGNTEAFF.

This chain joins TRBV5-6 and TRBJ1-1; D may be TRBD1 (5 bases). Germline lookup yields CDR1 SGHDT and CDR2 YYEEEE. V was pared by 4 bases and J by 11 bases, with 18 bases between. CDR3 size: 13 residues. The CDR3 loop is CASSGDSRSEAFF. DNA for the CDR3: TGTGCCAGCAGCGGCGACAGCAGGAGCGAGGCTTTCTTT.

The chain recombines TRBV19 with TRBJ1-2; D possibly corresponds to TRBD1 (6 bases). Germline loops: CDR1 LNHDA, CDR2 SQIVND (reference sequence). Trimming pared 3 bases from V and 3 bases from J, leaving 17 bases between. This CDR3 has 16 residues. Here the CDR3 DNA reads TGTGCCAGTAGTATGCTGCGGCAGGGGCCTTACTATGGCTACACCTTC. The encoded protein is CASSMLRQGPYYGYTF.